Each of the 17 T cell receptor beta chains below was sequenced from the same sample in a study of prognosis after radiotherapy for stage I lung cancer. Genomic DNA was the source, and TCR beta CDR3 was amplified from it by two-round multiplex PCR. During first-round PCR, primers specific to each TRBV and TRBJ gene were used. TCRdb reprocessed the multiplex PCR reads via MiXCR and lists one record per CDR3 protein. The top ten hold about a fifth of the sample, which has about 24,000 distinct CDR3 sequences, 40% seen once. Sequenced here: PBMCs, sampled before or after stereotactic body radiation therapy (not recorded which). All receptors come from a donor of 50 years or more with non-small cell lung cancer.

The table lists this clonotype with many counts. A much larger clone differs from this one at a single base, so this may be a read error. The J gene is TRBJ1-3, the V gene TRBV2; possible D gene TRBD1, 6 bases. CDR1 is SNHLY, CDR2 FYNNEI, per germline. The germline V and J ends were trimmed by 11 bases and 0 bases, with 23 bases remaining between them. CDR3 size: 17 residues. The CDR3 DNA reads TGTGCCGCACGACCCGGGGGCGGGGGTTACTCTGGAAACACCATATATTTT. Amino acids: CAARPGGGGYSGNTIYF.

This clonotype was recorded at least ten times. CDR3 nucleotide sequence: TGTGCCACCAGTGATAAAGCGGGAGGGTTGACCGGGGAGCTGTTTTTT. It translates to CATSDKAGGLTGELFF. The chain joins TRBV24-1 to TRBJ2-2; 10 bases fit TRBD2. Unmatched junction bases numbered 5, after V lost 3 bases and J lost 5 bases. Germline V gives CDR1 KGHDR, CDR2 SFDVKD. The CDR3 contains 16 residues.

As to this clonotype: One end of the junction is discordant with germline, which a read error may explain. This sequence joins TRBV24-1 and TRBJ2-2; TRBD2 might be the D (6 bases). CDR3 length: 13 amino acids. The germline gives CDR1 KGHDR, CDR2 SFDVKD. CDR3 loop: CATMGSGTRELVF. The CDR3 nucleotides are TGTGCCACCATGGGATCAGGGACCCGGGAGCTGGTTTTT.

The chain employs TRBV7-7 and TRBJ2-7, with TRBD2 identical over 13 bases. This CDR3 contains 17 residues. V dropped 7 bases and J dropped 5; count of bases not matched to a gene: 14. Germline V CDR1 and CDR2: SSHAT, FNYEAQ (reference sequence). In DNA, the CDR3 is TGTGCCAGCATCGCCGGACCTGGACTAGCGGGAGTCCACGAGCAGTACTTC. Residues: CASIAGPGLAGVHEQYF.

The chain uses TRBV20-1 and TRBJ2-7, with D hard to call. Germline V gene data show CDR1 as DFQATT and CDR2 as SNEGSKA (reference sequence). CDR3 length: 12 residues. Trimming stripped 5 bases from V and 2 bases from J, with 10 bases between. CDR3 region: CSAWTDTYEQYF. Here the CDR3 DNA reads TGCAGTGCTTGGACGGATACCTACGAGCAGTACTTC.

Judged by abundance, this clonotype is medium-sized. V gene TRBV9 combines with J gene TRBJ2-3; a weak D match, TRBD2 (5 bases). Trimming took 0 bases from V and 3 from J, leaving 8 bases between them. Germline lookup yields CDR1 SGDLS and CDR2 YYNGEE. There are 14 residues in the CDR3. CDR3 residues: CASSVAGTTDTQYF. CDR3 bases: TGTGCCAGCAGCGTAGCGGGAACAACAGATACGCAGTATTTT.

Only a few counts were recorded for this clonotype. This chain links TRBV20-1 with TRBJ2-6; D is possibly TRBD1 (6 bases). The CDR3 length is 17 residues. Germline V gene data show CDR1 as DFQATT and CDR2 as SNEGSKA (reference sequence). V was clipped by 3 bases and J by 1 base, with 16 bases between them. CDR3 amino acids: CSARIQGQNSGANVLTF. CDR3 nucleotide sequence: TGCAGTGCTAGGATTCAGGGGCAAAATTCTGGGGCCAACGTCCTGACTTTC.

Here the CDR3 DNA reads TGCAGTGCTAGAGATTCCAGTAGGAGGACTGAAGCTTTCTTT. Translation gives CSARDSSRRTEAFF. The chain uses TRBV20-1 and TRBJ1-1, with D uncertain. The CDR3 length is 14 residues. Germline V CDR1 and CDR2: DFQATT, SNEGSKA (reference sequence). Trimming stripped 0 bases from V and 5 bases from J, with 13 bases between.

This clonotype has ten or more counts. A clone one base away is much larger, so this may be a read error. This chain joins TRBV12-3 or TRBV12-4 and TRBJ2-2, with TRBD2 identical over 9 bases. The CDR3 covers 15 residues. The CDR3 DNA reads as TGTGCCAGCATCCCCACGAGCGGGAGGACCGGGGGGCTGTTTTTT. Its translation is CASIPTSGRTGGLFF.

This clonotype was recorded many times. The rearrangement links TRBV20-1 to TRBJ2-7; 9 bases fit TRBD2. J gave up 7 bases and V 6 bases, and 13 bases lay outside the gene matches. Germline assignment: CDR1 DFQATT and CDR2 SNEGSKA (reference sequence). The CDR3 loop spans 14 amino acids. This chain's CDR3 is CSAKLPGLAWEQYF. In DNA form, the CDR3 reads TGCAGTGCCAAACTTCCGGGACTAGCTTGGGAGCAGTACTTC.

This clonotype showed up many times. The genes are TRBV2 and TRBJ2-6, with D perhaps TRBD1 (6 bases). The CDR3 has 15 residues. Between the trimmed V and J ends, which lost 7 bases and 0 bases, there was a span of 10 bases. Germline loops: CDR1 SNHLY, CDR2 FYNNEI. Here the CDR3 DNA reads TGTGCCAGCACCTACAGGGTCTCTGGGGCCAACGTCCTGACTTTC. Translation: CASTYRVSGANVLTF.

This clonotype was counted many times. The chain uses TRBV5-5 and TRBJ2-3, with D possibly being TRBD1 or TRBD2 (5 bases each). CDR1 and CDR2 (germline): SGHKS, YYEKEE (reference sequence). Trimming cost V 0 bases and J 0 bases, with 8 bases left between them. This CDR3 is 15 amino acids long. In DNA, the CDR3 is TGTGCCAGCAGCTTGGGGGGACCTAGCACAGATACGCAGTATTTT. This codes for CASSLGGPSTDTQYF.

This chain links TRBV12-3 or TRBV12-4 with TRBJ2-1; 8 bases agree with TRBD2. This CDR3 has 17 residues. V lost 4 bases and J lost 4; bases outside the gene matches: 12. CDR3 coding DNA: TGTGCCAGCAGTTCAGACGTCGGGGGGGCCTGGTACAATGAGCAGTTCTTC. As protein: CASSSDVGGAWYNEQFF.

This clonotype was seen many times. This chain uses TRBV30 with TRBJ1-6; a weak D match, TRBD1 (5 bases). In germline, CDR1 is GTSNPN, CDR2 SVGIG (reference sequence). V lost 4 bases, J lost 0 bases, and 13 bases lay in between. The CDR3 runs 16 residues. CDR3 nucleotides: TGTGCCTGGAATCGCGGGGCTGACTCCTATAATTCACCCCTCCACTTT. Amino acid sequence: CAWNRGADSYNSPLHF. Full variable domain (missing parts from reference TRBV30 and TRBJ1-6): SQTIHQWPATLVQPVGSPLSLECTVEGTSNPNLYWYRQAAGRGLQLLFYSVGIGQISSEVPQNLSASRPQDRQFILSSKKLLLSDSGFYLCAWNRGADSYNSPLHFGNGTRLTVT.

This clonotype was seen at least ten times. The rearrangement links TRBV5-5 to TRBJ2-7; D is unresolved. V was cut by 4 bases and J by 5 bases, with 16 bases left in between. Per the germline V gene, CDR1 is SGHKS and CDR2 is YYEKEE (reference sequence). The CDR3 extends over 14 amino acids. The CDR3 loop is CASSQTSSSNEQYF. DNA of the CDR3: TGTGCCAGCAGCCAGACCTCATCGTCGAACGAGCAGTACTTC.

The chain has TRBV6-1 and TRBJ2-7; weak D call: TRBD1 (5 bases). The V and J ends lost 6 bases and 1 base respectively, with 16 bases between them. This CDR3 spans 15 amino acids. Germline V gene sequence: CDR1 MNHNS, CDR2 SASEGT. CDR3 bases: TGTGCCAGCAGCACACTGGGGCAGAGATCCTACGAGCAGTACTTC. Translating gives CASSTLGQRSYEQYF.

This clonotype was detected only a few times. This chain connects TRBV6-2 or TRBV6-3 to TRBJ1-4; 7 bases are a match to TRBD1. The CDR3 runs to 15 residues. V gave up 5 bases and J gave up 3 bases; unmatched junction bases: 6. Germline loops: CDR1 MNHEY, CDR2 SVGEGT. The CDR3 DNA sequence: TGTGCCAGCAGTAGGAAGGGGGCGTCTAATGAAAAACTGTTTTTT. Encoded protein: CASSRKGASNEKLFF.